This is a list of T cell receptor beta chains from one sample in a study of cytomegalovirus exposure and HLA in healthy donors. Here immunoSEQ multiplex PCR was the method, and the copy in TCRdb shows in-frame clones only, minus some. The repertoire includes about 160,000 clones, roughly two thirds of them detected once, and 2.8% sits in the top ten. The sample comprised PBMCs. Receptor source: a young woman in good health and CMV-seronegative. Both conserved end residues are part of each CDR3. The D gene is left open where the match is weak. For some rows the clone size is stated as once, few or many, or as a class when expanded; others skip it.

D gene: TRBD2; clone size: .; V gene: TRBV29-1; J gene: TRBJ2-3; CDR3 protein: CSVRTSDDTQYF; CDR3 DNA: TGCAGCGTCAGGACTAGCGATGATACGCAGTATTTT
D gene: .; clone size: .; V gene: TRBV7-6; J gene: TRBJ2-5; CDR3 protein: CASSQPGVQETQYF; CDR3 DNA: TGTGCCAGCAGCCAACCCGGGGTACAAGAGACCCAGTACTTC
D gene: TRBD1; clone size: .; V gene: TRBV28; J gene: TRBJ1-1; CDR3 protein: CASRPGTGRTNTEAFF; CDR3 DNA: TGTGCCAGCAGGCCTGGGACAGGGCGAACGAACACTGAAGCTTTCTTT
D gene: .; clone size: few; V gene: TRBV15; J gene: TRBJ2-5; CDR3 protein: CATSRVAEETQYF; CDR3 DNA: TGTGCCACCAGCAGAGTGGCGGAAGAGACCCAGTACTTC
D gene: TRBD1; clone size: .; V gene: TRBV7-9; J gene: TRBJ2-7; CDR3 protein: CASSSTGTAGEQYF; CDR3 DNA: TGTGCCAGCAGCTCTACCGGGACAGCTGGCGAGCAGTACTTC
D gene: .; clone size: .; V gene: TRBV30; J gene: TRBJ2-1; CDR3 protein: CAWSGGTANNEQFF; CDR3 DNA: TGTGCCTGGAGTGGCGGGACAGCCAACAATGAGCAGTTCTTC
D gene: .; clone size: few; V gene: TRBV2; J gene: TRBJ1-1; CDR3 protein: CASPGGMNTEAFF; CDR3 DNA: TGTGCCAGTCCGGGTGGAATGAACACTGAAGCTTTCTTT
D gene: .; clone size: .; V gene: TRBV29-1; J gene: TRBJ1-1; CDR3 protein: CSPSDWHREMNTEAFF; CDR3 DNA: TGCAGCCCTTCCGACTGGCACAGGGAGATGAACACTGAAGCTTTCTTT
D gene: .; clone size: .; V gene: TRBV9; J gene: TRBJ1-2; CDR3 protein: CASSRFGGAGYGYTF; CDR3 DNA: TGTGCCAGCAGCCGCTTTGGGGGGGCTGGCTATGGCTACACCTTC
D gene: TRBD1; clone size: .; V gene: TRBV6-5; J gene: TRBJ1-1; CDR3 protein: CASTSPSGTGAEAFF; CDR3 DNA: TGTGCCAGCACCTCACCGTCCGGGACAGGGGCTGAAGCTTTCTTT
D gene: TRBD2; clone size: .; V gene: TRBV15; J gene: TRBJ2-1; CDR3 protein: CATSTGREVPEQFF; CDR3 DNA: TGTGCCACCAGTACGGGGCGGGAGGTCCCGGAGCAGTTCTTC
D gene: .; clone size: .; V gene: TRBV18; J gene: TRBJ1-2; CDR3 protein: CASSPNRENYGYTF; CDR3 DNA: TGTGCCAGCTCACCAAACAGGGAGAACTATGGCTACACCTTC
D gene: TRBD2; clone size: .; V gene: TRBV5-4; J gene: TRBJ2-2; CDR3 protein: CASSLTSGALGGGLFF; CDR3 DNA: TGTGCCAGCAGCCTTACTAGCGGGGCGCTCGGCGGGGGGCTGTTTTTT
D gene: TRBD2; clone size: few; V gene: TRBV4-2; J gene: TRBJ2-5; CDR3 protein: CASSPGLAGGETQYF; CDR3 DNA: TGTGCCAGCAGCCCTGGACTAGCGGGAGGGGAGACCCAGTACTTC
D gene: TRBD2; clone size: once; V gene: TRBV6-5; J gene: TRBJ2-2; CDR3 protein: CATKPGLAGPVELFF; CDR3 DNA: TGTGCCACCAAACCGGGACTAGCGGGACCAGTTGAGCTGTTTTTT
D gene: TRBD1; clone size: .; V gene: TRBV28; J gene: TRBJ1-5; CDR3 protein: CASSTFQGGNQPQHF; CDR3 DNA: TGTGCCAGCAGTACCTTTCAGGGGGGCAATCAGCCCCAGCATTTT
D gene: TRBD2; clone size: few; V gene: TRBV2; J gene: TRBJ2-7; CDR3 protein: CASGLAGVYDEQYF; CDR3 DNA: TGTGCCAGCGGATTAGCGGGGGTTTACGACGAGCAGTACTTC
D gene: .; clone size: .; V gene: TRBV6-5; J gene: TRBJ1-4; CDR3 protein: CASIPSGGEKLFF; CDR3 DNA: TGTGCCAGCATCCCTTCAGGTGGTGAAAAACTGTTTTTT
D gene: .; clone size: few; V gene: TRBV6-1; J gene: TRBJ2-2; CDR3 protein: CASASSLDTGELFF; CDR3 DNA: TGTGCCAGCGCAAGTAGCTTAGACACCGGGGAGCTGTTTTTT
D gene: TRBD1; clone size: .; V gene: TRBV5-1; J gene: TRBJ1-2; CDR3 protein: CASSWVAGTANINYGYTF; CDR3 DNA: TGCGCCAGCAGCTGGGTGGCCGGGACAGCAAACATTAACTATGGCTACACCTTC
D gene: .; clone size: .; V gene: TRBV29-1; J gene: TRBJ1-5; CDR3 protein: CSAKGGDQPQHF; CDR3 DNA: TGCAGCGCAAAAGGGGGAGATCAGCCCCAGCATTTT
D gene: .; clone size: .; V gene: TRBV18; J gene: TRBJ1-1; CDR3 protein: CASSPLPGELGTEAFF; CDR3 DNA: TGTGCCAGCTCACCACTCCCTGGGGAGCTTGGCACTGAAGCTTTCTTT
D gene: .; clone size: .; V gene: TRBV5-5; J gene: TRBJ1-4; CDR3 protein: CASSLTDLEKLFF; CDR3 DNA: TGTGCCAGCAGCTTGACTGATCTTGAAAAACTGTTTTTT
D gene: .; clone size: few; V gene: TRBV18; J gene: TRBJ2-5; CDR3 protein: CASSPRAVLEETQYF; CDR3 DNA: TGTGCCAGCTCACCACGGGCAGTCCTTGAAGAGACCCAGTACTTC
D gene: TRBD1; clone size: .; V gene: TRBV28; J gene: TRBJ2-7; CDR3 protein: CASSRTGTSYEQYF; CDR3 DNA: TGTGCCAGCAGCCGGACAGGGACGTCCTACGAGCAGTACTTC
D gene: .; clone size: .; V gene: TRBV6-5; J gene: TRBJ1-5; CDR3 protein: CASSPVGGGNQPQHF; CDR3 DNA: TGTGCCAGCAGTCCGGTGGGGGGTGGCAATCAGCCCCAGCATTTT
D gene: .; clone size: .; V gene: TRBV19; J gene: TRBJ1-2; CDR3 protein: CASSTPGYSGYTF; CDR3 DNA: TGTGCCAGTAGTACTCCGGGATACTCAGGCTACACCTTC
D gene: .; clone size: .; V gene: TRBV29-1; J gene: TRBJ2-1; CDR3 protein: CSVAFLGLENNEQFF; CDR3 DNA: TGCAGCGTTGCTTTTTTGGGACTCGAGAACAATGAGCAGTTCTTC
D gene: .; clone size: .; V gene: TRBV7-3; J gene: TRBJ2-1; CDR3 protein: CASSLNPGHNEQFF; CDR3 DNA: TGTGCCAGCAGCTTAAATCCAGGTCACAATGAGCAGTTCTTC
D gene: TRBD1; clone size: .; V gene: TRBV6-5; J gene: TRBJ1-2; CDR3 protein: CASSTRGQGNYGYTF; CDR3 DNA: TGTGCCAGCAGTACACGCGGACAGGGGAACTATGGCTACACCTTC
D gene: .; clone size: .; V gene: TRBV11-2; J gene: TRBJ2-7; CDR3 protein: CASSPDYTYEQYF; CDR3 DNA: TGTGCCAGCAGCCCGGACTATACCTACGAGCAGTACTTC
D gene: .; clone size: .; V gene: TRBV2; J gene: TRBJ1-4; CDR3 protein: CASSVRVKGEKLFF; CDR3 DNA: TGTGCCAGCAGTGTGAGGGTTAAGGGTGAAAAACTGTTTTTT
D gene: .; clone size: .; V gene: TRBV6-5; J gene: TRBJ1-2; CDR3 protein: CASSYEGGSGYTF; CDR3 DNA: TGTGCCAGCAGTTATGAGGGAGGGAGCGGCTACACCTTC
D gene: .; clone size: .; V gene: TRBV11-3; J gene: TRBJ2-5; CDR3 protein: CASSLGRYQETQYF; CDR3 DNA: TGTGCCAGCAGCTTAGGGAGGTACCAAGAGACCCAGTACTTC
D gene: TRBD1; clone size: .; V gene: TRBV4-1; J gene: TRBJ1-2; CDR3 protein: CASSQEGDRGGYTF; CDR3 DNA: TGCGCCAGCAGCCAAGAAGGGGACAGGGGTGGCTACACCTTC
D gene: TRBD2; clone size: .; V gene: TRBV7-9; J gene: TRBJ2-7; CDR3 protein: CSSRPYGGTSFYEQYF; CDR3 DNA: TGTTCCAGCAGGCCCTACGGCGGGACTAGCTTCTACGAGCAGTACTTC
D gene: .; clone size: .; V gene: TRBV21-1; J gene: TRBJ2-3; CDR3 protein: CASSKGAPWGDTQYF; CDR3 DNA: TGTGCCAGCAGCAAAGGTGCTCCTTGGGGCGATACGCAGTATTTT
D gene: .; clone size: .; V gene: TRBV12-5; J gene: TRBJ1-2; CDR3 protein: CASGLVQGGGYTF; CDR3 DNA: TGTGCTAGTGGTTTGGTCCAGGGTGGAGGCTACACCTTC
D gene: .; clone size: .; V gene: TRBV21-1; J gene: TRBJ2-3; CDR3 protein: CASSKPGTSGRLDTQYF; CDR3 DNA: TGTGCCAGCAGCAAACCAGGGACTAGCGGGAGGTTAGATACGCAGTATTTT
D gene: TRBD1; clone size: .; V gene: TRBV7-2; J gene: TRBJ2-7; CDR3 protein: CASSLTGTGGIEQYF; CDR3 DNA: TGTGCCAGCAGCTTAACCGGGACAGGGGGCATCGAGCAGTACTTC
D gene: TRBD1; clone size: .; V gene: TRBV19; J gene: TRBJ1-5; CDR3 protein: CASSGDRAQQPQHF; CDR3 DNA: TGTGCCAGTAGCGGCGACAGGGCACAGCAGCCCCAGCATTTT
D gene: .; clone size: .; V gene: TRBV9; J gene: TRBJ1-2; CDR3 protein: CASSVEVQGTYGYTF; CDR3 DNA: TGTGCCAGCAGCGTAGAGGTCCAGGGTACCTATGGCTACACCTTC
D gene: .; clone size: .; V gene: TRBV28; J gene: TRBJ1-2; CDR3 protein: CASSFMGSGYTF; CDR3 DNA: TGTGCCAGCAGTTTCATGGGGAGTGGCTACACCTTC
D gene: TRBD1; clone size: .; V gene: TRBV7-9; J gene: TRBJ1-5; CDR3 protein: CASSVGTGGPNQPQHF; CDR3 DNA: TGTGCCAGCAGCGTAGGGACAGGGGGCCCAAATCAGCCCCAGCATTTT
D gene: .; clone size: .; V gene: TRBV11-3; J gene: TRBJ2-3; CDR3 protein: CASSLGGADTQYF; CDR3 DNA: TGTGCCAGCAGCTTAGGAGGTGCAGATACGCAGTATTTT
D gene: .; clone size: .; V gene: TRBV28; J gene: TRBJ1-2; CDR3 protein: CASSPGLTGYYGYTF; CDR3 DNA: TGTGCCAGCAGTCCGGGTCTGACAGGCTACTATGGCTACACCTTC
D gene: TRBD1; clone size: .; V gene: TRBV4-3; J gene: TRBJ1-5; CDR3 protein: CASSQDGGQGNQPQHF; CDR3 DNA: TGCGCCAGCAGCCAAGACGGGGGACAGGGGAATCAGCCCCAGCATTTT
D gene: .; clone size: .; V gene: TRBV27; J gene: TRBJ2-1; CDR3 protein: CASTSGTYIYNEQFF; CDR3 DNA: TGTGCCAGCACCTCCGGGACTTACATCTACAATGAGCAGTTCTTC
D gene: TRBD1; clone size: few; V gene: TRBV5-6; J gene: TRBJ1-1; CDR3 protein: CASSRQGVIEAFF; CDR3 DNA: TGTGCCAGCAGCCGACAGGGGGTAATTGAAGCTTTCTTT
D gene: TRBD2; clone size: once; V gene: TRBV7-3; J gene: TRBJ2-1; CDR3 protein: CASSLSGSSYNEQFF; CDR3 DNA: TGTGCCAGCAGCCTAAGCGGGAGCTCCTACAATGAGCAGTTCTTC
D gene: TRBD1; clone size: few; V gene: TRBV2; J gene: TRBJ1-1; CDR3 protein: CASRDGTGIMNTEAFF; CDR3 DNA: TGTGCCAGCAGAGACGGGACAGGGATCATGAACACTGAAGCTTTCTTT
D gene: .; clone size: .; V gene: TRBV29-1; J gene: TRBJ2-3; CDR3 protein: CSVEDGGGAIDTQYF; CDR3 DNA: TGCAGCGTTGAAGATGGGGGGGGCGCGATAGATACGCAGTATTTT
D gene: TRBD2; clone size: .; V gene: TRBV5-1; J gene: TRBJ2-7; CDR3 protein: CASSLAGTSGSREQYF; CDR3 DNA: TGCGCCAGCAGCCTGGCCGGGACTAGCGGGAGTAGGGAGCAGTACTTC
D gene: TRBD2; clone size: .; V gene: TRBV5-1; J gene: TRBJ2-2; CDR3 protein: CASSWTSGGVTGELFF; CDR3 DNA: TGCGCCAGCAGTTGGACTAGCGGGGGGGTCACCGGGGAGCTGTTTTTT
D gene: .; clone size: .; V gene: TRBV4-3; J gene: TRBJ2-3; CDR3 protein: CASSQGGLTQYF; CDR3 DNA: TGCGCCAGCAGCCAAGGGGGCCTAACGCAGTATTTT
D gene: TRBD1; clone size: .; V gene: TRBV5-1; J gene: TRBJ1-6; CDR3 protein: CASSVSGTENSPLHF; CDR3 DNA: TGCGCCAGCAGCGTTTCCGGGACAGAAAATTCACCCCTCCACTTT
D gene: TRBD1; clone size: .; V gene: TRBV5-4; J gene: TRBJ2-7; CDR3 protein: CASSPGTAYEQYF; CDR3 DNA: TGTGCCAGCAGCCCCGGGACAGCCTACGAGCAGTACTTC
D gene: .; clone size: .; V gene: TRBV19; J gene: TRBJ2-3; CDR3 protein: CASGGVGLITDTQYF; CDR3 DNA: TGTGCCAGTGGCGGGGTGGGACTTATCACAGATACGCAGTATTTT
D gene: TRBD1; clone size: .; V gene: TRBV9; J gene: TRBJ1-1; CDR3 protein: CASSVGTGEAFF; CDR3 DNA: TGTGCCAGCAGCGTAGGGACAGGGGAAGCTTTCTTT
D gene: .; clone size: .; V gene: TRBV6-5; J gene: TRBJ1-4; CDR3 protein: CASSLVRDEKLFF; CDR3 DNA: TGTGCCAGCAGTCTCGTCCGGGATGAAAAACTGTTTTTT